This paragraph covers one T cell receptor beta chain sequence. The target antigen is unknown. The conserved closing phenylalanine or tryptophan is absent in this CDR3, likely reflecting a read error. The data stem from a study of tumor and adjacent non-tumor tissue in lung cancer. Study overall: Patients were aged about 31 to 76, ten or so men and 5 women, stage I to III. Samples averaged approximately 3.9 million productive TCRbeta reads each.

No cell sorting was done before RNA was extracted from the tissue. This non-tumor lung sample came from over 3 cm beyond the tumor edge. TCRbeta libraries were built with three rounds of nested PCR, modified from ARM-PCR. TCRdb re-called the multiplex PCR reads through MiXCR, storing one row per CDR3 protein. The data show approximately 66,000 distinct CDR3 sequences, roughly 57% seen once. Study-level results: Higher tumor TCR diversity was associated with shorter survival. Tumor tissue had significantly higher TCR diversity than normal lung.

The CDR3 loop spans 16 amino acids. Looked up from germline, CDR1 is MNHNS and CDR2 is SASEGT. V gene TRBV6-1 combines with J gene TRBJ2-2; TRBD1 is a possible D gene (6 bases). The sequencing sample was made of distant non-tumor lung tissue. This clonotype was obtained from a man in his 70s with non-small cell lung cancer. Here the CDR3 reads CASSDSQGSYTGELFL. The CDR3 DNA reads as TGTGCCAGCAGTGATTCACAGGGTTCGTACACCGGAGAGCTGTTTCTT.